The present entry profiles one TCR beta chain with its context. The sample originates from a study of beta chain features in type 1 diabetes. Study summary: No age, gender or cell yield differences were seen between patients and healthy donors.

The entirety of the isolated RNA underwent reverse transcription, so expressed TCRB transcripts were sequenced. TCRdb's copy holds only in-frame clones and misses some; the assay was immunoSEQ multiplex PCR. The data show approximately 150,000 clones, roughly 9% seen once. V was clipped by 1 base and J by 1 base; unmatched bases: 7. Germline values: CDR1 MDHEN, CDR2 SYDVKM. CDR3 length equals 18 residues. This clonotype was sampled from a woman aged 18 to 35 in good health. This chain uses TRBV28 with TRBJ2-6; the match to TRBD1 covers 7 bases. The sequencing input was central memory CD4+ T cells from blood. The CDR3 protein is CASSLLGTALSGANVLTF. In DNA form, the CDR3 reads TGTGCCAGCAGTTTATTAGGGACAGCTCTTTCTGGGGCCAACGTCCTGACTTTC.